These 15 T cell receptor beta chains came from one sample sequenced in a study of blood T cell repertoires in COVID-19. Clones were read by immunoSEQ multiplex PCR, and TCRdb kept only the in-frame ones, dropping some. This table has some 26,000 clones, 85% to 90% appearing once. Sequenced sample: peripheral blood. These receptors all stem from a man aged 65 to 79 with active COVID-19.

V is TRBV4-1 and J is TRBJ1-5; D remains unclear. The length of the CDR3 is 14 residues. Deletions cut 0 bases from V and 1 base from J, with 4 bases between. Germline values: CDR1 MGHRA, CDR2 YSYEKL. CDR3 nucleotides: TGCGCCAGCAGCCAAGAGCAGAGCAATCAGCCCCAGCATTTT. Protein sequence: CASSQEQSNQPQHF.

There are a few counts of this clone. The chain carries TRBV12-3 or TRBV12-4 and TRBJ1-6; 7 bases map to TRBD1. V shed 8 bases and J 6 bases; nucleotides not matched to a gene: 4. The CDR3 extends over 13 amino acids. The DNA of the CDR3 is TGTGCCAGCCGCCGACAGGGTAATTCACCCCTCCACTTT. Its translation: CASRRQGNSPLHF.

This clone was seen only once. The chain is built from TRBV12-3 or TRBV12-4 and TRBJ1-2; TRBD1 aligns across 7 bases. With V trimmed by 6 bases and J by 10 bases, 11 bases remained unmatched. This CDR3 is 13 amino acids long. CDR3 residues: CASSTPRGQVYTF. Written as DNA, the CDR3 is TGTGCCAGCAGCACTCCGAGGGGGCAAGTCTACACCTTC.

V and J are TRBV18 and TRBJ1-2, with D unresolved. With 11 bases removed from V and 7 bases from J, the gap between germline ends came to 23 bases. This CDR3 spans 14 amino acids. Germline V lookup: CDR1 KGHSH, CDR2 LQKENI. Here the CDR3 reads CAGLEEEAYSGYTF. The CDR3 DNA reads TGTGCCGGTCTAGAAGAGGAAGCCTATTCTGGCTACACCTTC.

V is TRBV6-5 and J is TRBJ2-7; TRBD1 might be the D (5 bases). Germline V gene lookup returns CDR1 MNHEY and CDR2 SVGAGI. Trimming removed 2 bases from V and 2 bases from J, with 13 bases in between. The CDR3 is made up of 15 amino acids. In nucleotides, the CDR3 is TGTGCCAGCAGTTACGGGGCAGGTGGTGCCTACGAGCAGTACTTC. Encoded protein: CASSYGAGGAYEQYF.

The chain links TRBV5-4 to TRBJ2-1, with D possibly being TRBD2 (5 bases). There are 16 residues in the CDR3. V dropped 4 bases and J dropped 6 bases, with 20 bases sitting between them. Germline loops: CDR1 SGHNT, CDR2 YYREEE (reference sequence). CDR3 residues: CASSNAPLTGINEQFF. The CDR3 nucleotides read TGTGCCAGCAGCAATGCTCCCTTGACGGGGATCAATGAGCAGTTCTTC.

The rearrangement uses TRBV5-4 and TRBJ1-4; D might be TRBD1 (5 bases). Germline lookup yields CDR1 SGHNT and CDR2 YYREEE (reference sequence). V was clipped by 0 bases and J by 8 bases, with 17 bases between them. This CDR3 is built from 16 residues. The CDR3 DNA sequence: TGTGCCAGCAGCTTGGATCAGGGAGGATTTGGAGAAAAACTGTTTTTT. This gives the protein CASSLDQGGFGEKLFF.

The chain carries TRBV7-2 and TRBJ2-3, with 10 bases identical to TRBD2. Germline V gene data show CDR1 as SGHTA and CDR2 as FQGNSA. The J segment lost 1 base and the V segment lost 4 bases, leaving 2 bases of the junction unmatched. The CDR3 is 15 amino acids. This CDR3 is CASSWGTSGTDTQYF. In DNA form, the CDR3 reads TGTGCCAGCAGCTGGGGGACTAGCGGCACAGATACGCAGTATTTT. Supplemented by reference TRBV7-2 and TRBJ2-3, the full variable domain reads GAGVSQSPSNKVTEKGKDVELRCDPISGHTALYWYRQSLGQGLEFLIYFQGNSAPDKSGLPSDRFSAERTGGSVSTLTIQRTQQEDSAVYLCASSWGTSGTDTQYFGPGTRLTVL.

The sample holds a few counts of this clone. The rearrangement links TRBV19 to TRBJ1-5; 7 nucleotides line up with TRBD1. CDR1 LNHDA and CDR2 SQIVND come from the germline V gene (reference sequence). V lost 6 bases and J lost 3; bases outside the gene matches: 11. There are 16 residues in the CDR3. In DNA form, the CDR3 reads TGTGCCAGTAGAGATAGGCAGGGGGACCTCAATCAGCCCCAGCATTTT. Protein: CASRDRQGDLNQPQHF.

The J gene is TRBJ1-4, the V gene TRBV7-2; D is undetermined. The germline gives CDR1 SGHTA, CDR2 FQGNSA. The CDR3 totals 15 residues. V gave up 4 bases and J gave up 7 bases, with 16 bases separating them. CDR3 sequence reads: CASSSRTGGFEKLFF. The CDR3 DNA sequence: TGTGCCAGCAGCTCCCGGACGGGAGGGTTTGAAAAACTGTTTTTT.

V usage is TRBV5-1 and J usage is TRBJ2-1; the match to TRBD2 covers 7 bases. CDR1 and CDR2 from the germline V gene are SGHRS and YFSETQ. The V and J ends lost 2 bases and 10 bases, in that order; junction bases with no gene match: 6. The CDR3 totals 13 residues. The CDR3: CASSLSGAGEQFF. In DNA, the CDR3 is TGCGCCAGCAGCTTATCCGGAGCGGGGGAGCAGTTCTTC.

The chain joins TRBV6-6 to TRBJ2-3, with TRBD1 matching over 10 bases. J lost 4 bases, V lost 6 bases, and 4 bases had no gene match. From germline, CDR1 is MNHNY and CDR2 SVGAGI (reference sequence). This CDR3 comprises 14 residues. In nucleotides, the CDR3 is TGTGCCAGCAGCCAGGACAGGGGGGCAGATACGCAGTATTTT. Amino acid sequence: CASSQDRGADTQYF.

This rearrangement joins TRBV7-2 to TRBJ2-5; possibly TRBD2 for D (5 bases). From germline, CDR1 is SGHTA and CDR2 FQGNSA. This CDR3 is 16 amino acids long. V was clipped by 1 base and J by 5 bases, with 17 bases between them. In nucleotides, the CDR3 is TGTGCCAGCAGCTTAGTCCGGGGATATACTGGGGAGACCCAGTACTTC. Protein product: CASSLVRGYTGETQYF.

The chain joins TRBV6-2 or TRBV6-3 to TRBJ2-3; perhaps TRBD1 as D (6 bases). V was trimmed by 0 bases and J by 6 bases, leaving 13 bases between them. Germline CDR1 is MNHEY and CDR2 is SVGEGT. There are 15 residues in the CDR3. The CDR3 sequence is CASSYSGATGDTQYF. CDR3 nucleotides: TGTGCCAGCAGTTACTCGGGCGCGACAGGTGATACGCAGTATTTT.

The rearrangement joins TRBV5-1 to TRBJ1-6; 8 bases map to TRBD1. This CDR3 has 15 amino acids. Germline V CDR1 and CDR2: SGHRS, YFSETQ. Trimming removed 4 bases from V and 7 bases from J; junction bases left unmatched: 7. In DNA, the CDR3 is TGCGCCAGCAGCGGCGGACAGGGTCGGAATTCACCCCTCCACTTT. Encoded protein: CASSGGQGRNSPLHF.